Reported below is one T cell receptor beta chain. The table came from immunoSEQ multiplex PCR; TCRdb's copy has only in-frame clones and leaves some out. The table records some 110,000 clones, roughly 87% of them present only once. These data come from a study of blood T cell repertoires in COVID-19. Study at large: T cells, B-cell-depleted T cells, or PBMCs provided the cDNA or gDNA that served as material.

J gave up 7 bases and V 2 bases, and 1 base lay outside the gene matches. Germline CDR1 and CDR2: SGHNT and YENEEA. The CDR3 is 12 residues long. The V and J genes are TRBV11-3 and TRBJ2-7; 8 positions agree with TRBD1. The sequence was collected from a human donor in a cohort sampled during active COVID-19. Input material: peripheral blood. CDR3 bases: TGTGCCAGCAGCTTAAACAGGGGGGAGCAGTACTTC. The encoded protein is CASSLNRGEQYF.